This T cell receptor beta chain was sequenced in a study of blood T cell repertoires in COVID-19. Study as a whole: Sources were T cells, B-cell-depleted T cells, or PBMCs; the material itself was cDNA or gDNA.

In the authors' workflow: Counts of nucleated cells, estimated from reference gene primer amplification, were obtained. Profiling relied on immunoSEQ multiplex PCR, and the TCRdb table lists in-frame clones only, not all of them. D and trimming were read from the DNA, whereas the V and J calls and clone size are those reported in that table. The profile shows roughly 41,000 clones, more than 85% of them singletons. This CDR3 spans 15 amino acids. V dropped 5 bases and J dropped 7 bases, with 18 bases sitting between them. The germline gives CDR1 SGHAT, CDR2 FQDESV (reference sequence). Study members were between roughly 18 and 89 years old and lived in 20 to 25 US regions. Each recovered donor of Cohort 3 presented with two negative PCRs, clearance, or symptom resolution.

The gene calls are TRBV11-1 and TRBJ2-1; D ambiguous. The sample comprised PBMCs or T cells enriched from blood (not recorded which). This TCR derives from a woman between 45 and 60 years old who had recovered from COVID-19. DNA for the CDR3: TGTGCCAGCAGCCGACCGACCGGAGCGAAGAATGAGCAGTTCTTC. This translates into CASSRPTGAKNEQFF.